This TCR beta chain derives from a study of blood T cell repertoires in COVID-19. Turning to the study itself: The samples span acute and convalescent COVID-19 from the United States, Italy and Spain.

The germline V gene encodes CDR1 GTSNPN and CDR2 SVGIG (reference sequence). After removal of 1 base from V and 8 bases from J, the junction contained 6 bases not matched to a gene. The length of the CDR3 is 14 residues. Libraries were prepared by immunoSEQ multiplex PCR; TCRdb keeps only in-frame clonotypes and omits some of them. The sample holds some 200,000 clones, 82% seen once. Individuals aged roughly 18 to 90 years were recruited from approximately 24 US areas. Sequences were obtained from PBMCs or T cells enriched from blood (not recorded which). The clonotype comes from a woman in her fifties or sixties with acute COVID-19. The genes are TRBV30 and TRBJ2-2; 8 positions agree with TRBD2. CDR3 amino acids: CAWSGRGGPGELFF. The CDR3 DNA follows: TGTGCCTGGAGTGGACGCGGGGGGCCGGGGGAGCTGTTTTTT.